Following are 11 T cell receptor beta chains from one sample sequenced in a study of blood T cells in healthy people across ages. Through a sample-barcoded 5' primer and a J-beta primer mix, a second PCR was run for roughly 7 to 12 cycles. TCRdb independently ran MiXCR on the 5' RACE reads; one entry per CDR3 protein. This repertoire shows fewer than 900,000 distinct CDR3 sequences, about 40% found once; its top ten account for roughly 19%. Material for sequencing was blood. Every receptor here comes from a woman aged 55 to 70 in good health.

V and J are TRBV3-1 and TRBJ2-7; D unclear. V dropped 5 bases and J dropped 0 bases, with 17 bases sitting between them. The CDR3 spans 16 residues. CDR1 and CDR2 from the germline V gene are LGHDT and YNNKEL (reference sequence). Written as DNA, the CDR3 is TGTGCCAGCAGCAGAGGAGAAGGTTCCTACTCCTACGAGCAGTACTTC. Its translation is CASSRGEGSYSYEQYF.

This clonotype was detected many times. The chain is built from TRBV2 and TRBJ2-7, with TRBD1 matching 7 bases. Germline-derived CDR1 and CDR2 are SNHLY and FYNNEI. CDR3 length: 14 amino acids. With V trimmed by 1 base and J by 5 bases, 5 bases remained unmatched. As DNA, the CDR3 is TGTGCCAGCAGTGAAGGGACAGGAAGGAACGAGCAGTACTTC. It is translated as CASSEGTGRNEQYF. Based on the CDR3 plus reference TRBV2 and TRBJ2-7, the full variable domain is EPEVTQTPSHQVTQMGQEVILRCVPISNHLYFYWYRQILGQKVEFLVSFYNNEISEKSEIFDDQFSVERPDGSNFTLKIRSTKLEDSAMYFCASSEGTGRNEQYFGPGTRLTVT.

CDR3 residues: CASSLRGTGVTDTQYF. The CDR3 DNA reads as TGTGCCAGCAGCTTAAGGGGGACAGGGGTCACAGATACGCAGTATTTT. The J gene is TRBJ2-3, the V gene TRBV5-6; TRBD1 agrees at 10 bases. The CDR3 totals 16 residues. The V segment lost 2 bases and the J segment 2 bases; nucleotides outside the gene matches: 5. The germline V gene has CDR1 SGHDT and CDR2 YYEEEE.

This chain links TRBV19 with TRBJ2-1; D perhaps matches TRBD1 (6 bases). Per the germline V gene, CDR1 is LNHDA and CDR2 is SQIVND (reference sequence). The V end was cut by 3 bases, the J end by 6 bases, with 9 bases between. The CDR3 extends over 13 amino acids. The CDR3 here is CASSIGQINEQFF. CDR3 DNA: TGTGCCAGTAGTATCGGACAGATCAATGAGCAGTTCTTC.

This clonotype has at least ten counts. The chain employs TRBV10-1 and TRBJ2-7; 12 nucleotides line up with TRBD2. This CDR3 has 15 residues. The junction had 3 bases not matched to a gene; V was cut back by 6 bases and J by 0 bases. Germline CDR1 and CDR2: WNHNN and SYGVQD (reference sequence). CDR3 region: CASSQTSGGSYEQYF. CDR3 sequence (DNA): TGCGCCAGCAGCCAGACTAGCGGGGGCTCCTACGAGCAGTACTTC.

The chain has TRBV29-1 and TRBJ1-2; 7 bases fit TRBD1. The J segment lost 6 bases and the V segment lost 4 bases, leaving 14 bases of the junction unmatched. Germline assignment: CDR1 SQVTM and CDR2 ANQGSEA. The CDR3 totals 15 residues. DNA of the CDR3: TGCAGCGTTGCCCGTGACAGGGTTGATTCAAATGGCTACACCTTC. It codes for CSVARDRVDSNGYTF. Filled out from reference TRBV29-1 and TRBJ1-2, the complete variable domain reads SAVISQKPSRDICQRGTSLTIQCQVDSQVTMMFWYRQQPGQSLTLIATANQGSEATYESGFVIDKFPISRPNLTFSTLTVSNMSPEDSSIYLCSVARDRVDSNGYTFGSGTRLTVV.

This clonotype was recorded many times. The rearrangement uses TRBV12-3 or TRBV12-4 and TRBJ2-1; D is undetermined. This CDR3 has 11 amino acids. V dropped 5 bases and J dropped 5 bases, with 4 bases sitting between them. The CDR3 region has the DNA TGTGCCAGCAGTACCCACAATGAGCAGTTCTTC. It codes for CASSTHNEQFF.

The chain uses TRBV20-1 and TRBJ1-1; D not certain. The germline V gene encodes CDR1 DFQATT and CDR2 SNEGSKA (reference sequence). This CDR3 is built from 11 residues. The V and J ends lost 4 bases and 6 bases respectively, with 9 bases between them. The CDR3 loop reads CSATQAPEAFF. DNA for the CDR3: TGCAGTGCTACCCAAGCTCCTGAAGCTTTCTTT.

The chain combines TRBV5-1 with TRBJ1-4; D is unclear. V lost 4 bases to trimming and J lost 5 bases, with 15 bases between them. The germline gives CDR1 SGHRS, CDR2 YFSETQ. This CDR3 contains 15 residues. The CDR3 DNA reads TGCGCCAGCAGCCCCGCGGCAGGTTGGAATGAAAAACTGTTTTTT. Translating it yields CASSPAAGWNEKLFF.

This clonotype was seen at least ten times. The chain combines TRBV7-6 with TRBJ2-4; D uncertain. Per germline, CDR1 SGHVS and CDR2 FNYEAQ. Trimming took off 1 base at V and 5 bases at J, with 6 bases between the two ends. The CDR3 runs 13 residues. In DNA, the CDR3 is TGTGCCAGCAGCTTAGGTACCCAAAACATTCAGTACTTC. As protein: CASSLGTQNIQYF. Full variable domain (outside the CDR3, taken from reference TRBV7-6 and TRBJ2-4): GAGVSQSPRYKVTKRGQDVALRCDPISGHVSLYWYRQALGQGPEFLTYFNYEAQQDKSGLPNDRFSAERPEGSISTLTIQRTEQRDSAMYRCASSLGTQNIQYFGAGTRLSVL.

This clonotype was detected a few times. The chain links TRBV7-9 to TRBJ1-5; 8 bases fit TRBD1. The germline gives CDR1 SEHNR, CDR2 FQNEAQ (reference sequence). V gave up 4 bases and J gave up 4 bases; unmatched junction bases: 6. The CDR3 length is 15 residues. The CDR3 region has the DNA TGTGCCAGCAGCTCCGGGACAGGTTTGAATCAGCCCCAGCATTTT. It yields the protein CASSSGTGLNQPQHF.